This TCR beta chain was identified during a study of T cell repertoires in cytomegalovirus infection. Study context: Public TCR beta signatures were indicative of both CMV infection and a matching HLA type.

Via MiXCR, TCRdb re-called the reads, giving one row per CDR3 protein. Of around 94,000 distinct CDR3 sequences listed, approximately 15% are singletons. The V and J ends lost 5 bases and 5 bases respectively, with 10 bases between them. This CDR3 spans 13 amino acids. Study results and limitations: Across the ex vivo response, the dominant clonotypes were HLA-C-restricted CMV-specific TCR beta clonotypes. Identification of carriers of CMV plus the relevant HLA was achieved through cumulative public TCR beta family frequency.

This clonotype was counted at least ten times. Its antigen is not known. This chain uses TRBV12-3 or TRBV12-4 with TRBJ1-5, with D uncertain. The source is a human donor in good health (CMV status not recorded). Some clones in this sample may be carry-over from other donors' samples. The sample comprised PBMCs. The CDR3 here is CASSPEEDQPQHF. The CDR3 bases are TGTGCCAGCAGTCCCGAAGAAGATCAGCCCCAGCATTTT.